The 2 T cell receptor beta chains reported below all come from one sample, sequenced in a study of Ad26.COV2.S vaccination and SARS-CoV-2 variants. The treatment is: about 20 received Ad26.COV2.S at low or high dose, single or two shots; 5 received placebo; per-sample allocation not given. Sampling was done on day 63 after the first vaccine or placebo injection. Profiling relied on immunoSEQ multiplex PCR, and the TCRdb table lists in-frame clones only, not all of them. The table shows 440,000 or so clones, with about nine tenths occurring only once. Source: peripheral blood, taken in a trial of Ad26.COV2.S vaccine versus placebo. These receptors all stem from a person aged 18-65 years who received the Ad26.COV2.S COVID-19 vaccine or a placebo.

A few counts support this clone. This chain uses TRBV28 with TRBJ1-1, with D tentatively TRBD1 (6 bases). Trimming left V 5 bases short and J 3 bases short, with 13 bases between. The CDR3 has 14 amino acids. Germline values: CDR1 MDHEN, CDR2 SYDVKM. In nucleotides, the CDR3 is TGTGCCAGCAGTATCACCTCAGGGGACACTGAAGCTTTCTTT. Protein: CASSITSGDTEAFF.

The rearrangement links TRBV7-2 to TRBJ1-1; possibly TRBD1 for D (6 bases). The CDR3 sequence is 16 residues long. The germline CDR1 and CDR2 sequences are SGHTA and FQGNSA. Trimming left V 1 base short and J 0 bases short, with 12 bases between. The CDR3, as DNA: TGTGCCAGCAGCTTAGAATCAGGGGTTATGAACACTGAAGCTTTCTTT. It translates to CASSLESGVMNTEAFF. Using reference TRBV7-2 and TRBJ1-1 for the parts outside the CDR3, the full variable domain is GAGVSQSPSNKVTEKGKDVELRCDPISGHTALYWYRQSLGQGLEFLIYFQGNSAPDKSGLPSDRFSAERTGGSVSTLTIQRTQQEDSAVYLCASSLESGVMNTEAFFGQGTRLTVV.